This T cell receptor (beta chain) was found in a study of CXCR3-negative and CXCR3-positive naive CD8 T cells. Study results and caveats: The study found comparably high diversity in both naive subsets and much lower diversity in memory CD8+ cells.

Via 5' RACE with UMI labels, TRB cDNA libraries were prepared. Using the 5' RACE reads, TCRdb records one entry per CDR3 protein without DNA. The sample table includes around 52,000 distinct CDR3 sequences. CDR3 length: 12 amino acids. From germline, CDR1 is SGDLS and CDR2 YYNGEE. Points on this clonotype: Its antigen is not known.

The rearrangement links TRBV9 to TRBJ2-1; TCRdb gives TRBD2 as the D gene, but with no DNA this cannot be confirmed. The sample comprised memory CD8+ T cells from blood. This sequence was found in a human donor in good health. Some clones in this sample may be carry-over from other donors' samples. CDR3 sequence: CASSPGSGSQFF.